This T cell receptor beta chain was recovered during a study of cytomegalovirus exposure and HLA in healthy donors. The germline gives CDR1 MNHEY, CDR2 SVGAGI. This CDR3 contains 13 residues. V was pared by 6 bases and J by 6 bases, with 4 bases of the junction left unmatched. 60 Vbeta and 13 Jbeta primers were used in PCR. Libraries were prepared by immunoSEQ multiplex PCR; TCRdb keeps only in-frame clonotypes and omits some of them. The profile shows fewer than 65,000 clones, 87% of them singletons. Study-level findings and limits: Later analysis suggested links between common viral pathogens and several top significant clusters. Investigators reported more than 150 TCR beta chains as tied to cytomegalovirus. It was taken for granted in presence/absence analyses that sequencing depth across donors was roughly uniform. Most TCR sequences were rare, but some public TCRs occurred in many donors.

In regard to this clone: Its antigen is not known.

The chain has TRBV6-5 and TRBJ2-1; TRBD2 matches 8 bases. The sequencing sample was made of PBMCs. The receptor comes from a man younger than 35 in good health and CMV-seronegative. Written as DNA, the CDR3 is TGTGCCAGCAGCCCGACTAGCGCCAATGAGCAGTTCTTC. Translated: CASSPTSANEQFF.